There are a few counts of the clone carrying this TCR beta chain. With 7 bases clipped from V and 3 bases from J, the junction kept 10 bases outside the gene matches. Per the germline V gene, CDR1 is LNHDA and CDR2 is SQIVND (reference sequence). CDR3 size: 16 residues. The data derive from a study of blood T cell repertoires in COVID-19. Clones were read by immunoSEQ multiplex PCR, and TCRdb kept only the in-frame ones, dropping some. The sample includes fewer than 300,000 clones, 75% to 95% of them seen just once. V and J are TRBV19 and TRBJ1-5; 9 bases agree with TRBD1. The origin of this receptor is a woman aged 25 to 45 who had recovered from COVID-19. Sequencing was carried out using PBMCs or T cells enriched from blood (not recorded which). CDR3 sequence reads: CASKSRGQGINQPQHF. The CDR3 DNA follows: TGTGCCAGTAAGTCGAGGGGACAGGGAATCAATCAGCCCCAGCATTTT.